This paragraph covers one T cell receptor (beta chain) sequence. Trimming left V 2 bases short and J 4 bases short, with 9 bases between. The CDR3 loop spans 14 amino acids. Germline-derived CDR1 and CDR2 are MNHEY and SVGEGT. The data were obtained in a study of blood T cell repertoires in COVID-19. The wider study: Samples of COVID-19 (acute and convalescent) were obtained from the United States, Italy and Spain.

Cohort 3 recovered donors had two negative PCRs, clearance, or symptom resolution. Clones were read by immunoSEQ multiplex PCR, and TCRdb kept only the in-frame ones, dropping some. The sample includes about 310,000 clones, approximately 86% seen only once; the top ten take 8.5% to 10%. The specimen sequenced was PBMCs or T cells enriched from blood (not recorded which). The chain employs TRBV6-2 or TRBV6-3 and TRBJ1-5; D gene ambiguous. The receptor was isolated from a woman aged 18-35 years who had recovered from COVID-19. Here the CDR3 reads CASSYASLNQPQHF. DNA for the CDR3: TGTGCCAGCAGTTACGCGTCACTGAATCAGCCCCAGCATTTT.